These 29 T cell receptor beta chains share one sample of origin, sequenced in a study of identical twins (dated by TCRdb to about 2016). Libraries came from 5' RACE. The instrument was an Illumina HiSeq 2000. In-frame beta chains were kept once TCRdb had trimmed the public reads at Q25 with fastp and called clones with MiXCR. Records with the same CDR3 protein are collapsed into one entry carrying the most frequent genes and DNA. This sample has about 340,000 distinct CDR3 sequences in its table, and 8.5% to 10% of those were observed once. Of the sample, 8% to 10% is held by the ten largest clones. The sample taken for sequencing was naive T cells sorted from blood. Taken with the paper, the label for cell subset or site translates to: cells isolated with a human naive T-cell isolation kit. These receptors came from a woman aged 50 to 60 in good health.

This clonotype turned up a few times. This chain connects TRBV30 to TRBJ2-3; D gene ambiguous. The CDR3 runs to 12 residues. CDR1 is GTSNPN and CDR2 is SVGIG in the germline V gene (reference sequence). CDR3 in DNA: TGTGCTGCTCGGACGGAGACAGATACGCAGTATTTT. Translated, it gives CAARTETDTQYF.

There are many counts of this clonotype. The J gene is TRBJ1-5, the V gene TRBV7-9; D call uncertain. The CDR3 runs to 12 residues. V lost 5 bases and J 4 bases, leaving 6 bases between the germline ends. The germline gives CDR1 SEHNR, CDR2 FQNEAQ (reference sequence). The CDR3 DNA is TGTGCCAGCAGCACCGGTAATCAGCCCCAGCATTTT. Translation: CASSTGNQPQHF.

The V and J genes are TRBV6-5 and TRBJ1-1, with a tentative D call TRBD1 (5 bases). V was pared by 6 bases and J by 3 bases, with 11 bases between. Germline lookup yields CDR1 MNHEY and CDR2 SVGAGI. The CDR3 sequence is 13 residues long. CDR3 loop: CASSPTVDTEAFF. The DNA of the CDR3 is TGTGCCAGCAGCCCGACAGTTGACACTGAAGCTTTCTTT.

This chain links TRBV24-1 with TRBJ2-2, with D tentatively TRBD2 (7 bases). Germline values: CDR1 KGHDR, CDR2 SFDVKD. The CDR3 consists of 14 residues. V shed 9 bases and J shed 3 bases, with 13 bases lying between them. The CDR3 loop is CATGREGDTGELFF. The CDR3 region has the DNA TGTGCCACCGGCAGGGAGGGGGACACCGGGGAGCTGTTTTTT.

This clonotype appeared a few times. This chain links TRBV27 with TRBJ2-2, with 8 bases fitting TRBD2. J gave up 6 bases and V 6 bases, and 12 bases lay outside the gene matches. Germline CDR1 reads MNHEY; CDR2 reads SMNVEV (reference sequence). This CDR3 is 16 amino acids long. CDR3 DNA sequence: TGTGCCAGCAGATCTTGGGGACTAGGTGTATCCGGGGAGCTGTTTTTT. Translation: CASRSWGLGVSGELFF.

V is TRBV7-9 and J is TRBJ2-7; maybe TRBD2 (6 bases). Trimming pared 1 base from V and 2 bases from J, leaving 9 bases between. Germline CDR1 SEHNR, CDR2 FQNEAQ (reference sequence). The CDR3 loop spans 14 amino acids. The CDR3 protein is CASSLEGLTYEQYF. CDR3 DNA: TGTGCCAGCAGCTTAGAGGGACTCACCTACGAGCAGTACTTC.

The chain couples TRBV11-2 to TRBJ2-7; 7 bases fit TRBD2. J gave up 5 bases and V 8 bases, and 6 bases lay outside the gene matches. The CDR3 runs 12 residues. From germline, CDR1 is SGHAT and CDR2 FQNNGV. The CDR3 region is CASRLARHEQYV. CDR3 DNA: TGTGCCAGCCGACTAGCCCGTCACGAGCAGTACGTC.

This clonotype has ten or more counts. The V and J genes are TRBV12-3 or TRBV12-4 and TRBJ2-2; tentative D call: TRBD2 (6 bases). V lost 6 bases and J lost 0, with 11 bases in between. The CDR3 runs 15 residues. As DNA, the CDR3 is TGTGCCAGCAGCTGGGGACTCTCGAACACCGGGGAGCTGTTTTTT. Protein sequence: CASSWGLSNTGELFF.

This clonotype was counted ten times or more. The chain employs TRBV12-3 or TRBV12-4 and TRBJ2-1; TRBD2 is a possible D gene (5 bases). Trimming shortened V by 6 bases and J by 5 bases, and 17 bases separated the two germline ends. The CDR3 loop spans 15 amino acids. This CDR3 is CASRTRTSADNEQFF. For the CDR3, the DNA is TGTGCCAGCAGAACTAGGACCTCCGCTGACAATGAGCAGTTCTTC.

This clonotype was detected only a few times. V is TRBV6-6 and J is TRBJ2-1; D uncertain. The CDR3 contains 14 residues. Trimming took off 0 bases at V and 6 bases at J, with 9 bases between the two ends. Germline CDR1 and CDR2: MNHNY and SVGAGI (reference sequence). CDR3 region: CASSYSQQFNEQFF. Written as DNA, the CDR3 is TGTGCCAGCAGTTACTCGCAACAGTTCAATGAGCAGTTCTTC.

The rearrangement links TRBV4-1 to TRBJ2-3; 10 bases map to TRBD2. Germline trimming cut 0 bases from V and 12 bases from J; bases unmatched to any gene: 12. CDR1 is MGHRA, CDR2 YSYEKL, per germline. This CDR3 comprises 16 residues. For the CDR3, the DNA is TGCGCCAGCAGCCAAGATACTGCTCTAGCGGGAGAGGTCCAGTATTTT. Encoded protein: CASSQDTALAGEVQYF.

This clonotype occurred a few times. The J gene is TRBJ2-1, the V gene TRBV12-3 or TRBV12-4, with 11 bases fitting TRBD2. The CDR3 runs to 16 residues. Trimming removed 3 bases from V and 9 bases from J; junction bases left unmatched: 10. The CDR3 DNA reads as TGTGCCAGCAGTTTCGGTCTAGGACTAGCGGGCGCTGAGCAGTTCTTC. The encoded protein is CASSFGLGLAGAEQFF.

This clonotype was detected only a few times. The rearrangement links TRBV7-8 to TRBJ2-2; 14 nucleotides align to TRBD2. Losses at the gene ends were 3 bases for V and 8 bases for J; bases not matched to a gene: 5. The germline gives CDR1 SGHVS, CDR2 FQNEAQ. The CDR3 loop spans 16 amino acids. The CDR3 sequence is CASSLTSGRATGELFF. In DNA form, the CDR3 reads TGTGCCAGCAGCTTGACTAGCGGGAGGGCCACGGGGGAGCTGTTTTTT.

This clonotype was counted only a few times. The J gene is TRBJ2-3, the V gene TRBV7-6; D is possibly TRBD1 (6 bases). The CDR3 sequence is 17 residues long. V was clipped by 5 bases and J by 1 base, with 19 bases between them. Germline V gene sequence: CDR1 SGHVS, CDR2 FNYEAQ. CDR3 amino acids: CASSVEEDRPGTDTQYF. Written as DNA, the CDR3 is TGTGCCAGCAGCGTCGAGGAGGACAGACCCGGCACAGATACGCAGTATTTT.

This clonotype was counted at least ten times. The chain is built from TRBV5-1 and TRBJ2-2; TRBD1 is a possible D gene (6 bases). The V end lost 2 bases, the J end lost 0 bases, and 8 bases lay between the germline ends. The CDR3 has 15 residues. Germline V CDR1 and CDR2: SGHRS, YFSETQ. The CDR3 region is CASSFTGSNTGELFF. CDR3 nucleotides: TGCGCCAGCAGCTTTACAGGGTCGAACACCGGGGAGCTGTTTTTT.

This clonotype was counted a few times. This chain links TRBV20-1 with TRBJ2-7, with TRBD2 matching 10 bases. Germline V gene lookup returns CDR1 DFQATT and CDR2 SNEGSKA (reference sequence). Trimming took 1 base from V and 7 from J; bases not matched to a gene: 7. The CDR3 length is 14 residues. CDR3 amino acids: CSARGLAGDAEQYF. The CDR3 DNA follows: TGCAGTGCTAGAGGCCTAGCGGGAGATGCGGAGCAGTACTTC.

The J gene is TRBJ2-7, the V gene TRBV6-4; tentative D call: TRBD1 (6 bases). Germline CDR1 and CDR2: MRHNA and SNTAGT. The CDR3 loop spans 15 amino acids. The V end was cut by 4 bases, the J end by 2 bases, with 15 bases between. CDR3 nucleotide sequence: TGTGCCAGCAGTGTGAGGGGGTGGGTAACCTACGAGCAGTACGTC. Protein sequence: CASSVRGWVTYEQYV.

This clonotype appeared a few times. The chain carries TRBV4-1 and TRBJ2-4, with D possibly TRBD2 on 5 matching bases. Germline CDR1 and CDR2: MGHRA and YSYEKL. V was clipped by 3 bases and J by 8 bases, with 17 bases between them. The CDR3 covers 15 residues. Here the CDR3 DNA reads TGCGCCAGCAGCCAGGTATTACTAGAAGGAGACATTCAGTACTTC. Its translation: CASSQVLLEGDIQYF.

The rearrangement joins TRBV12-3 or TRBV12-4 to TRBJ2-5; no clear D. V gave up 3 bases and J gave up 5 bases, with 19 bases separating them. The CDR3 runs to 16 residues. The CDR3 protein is CASSLLRRPLEETQYF. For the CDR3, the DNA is TGTGCCAGCAGTTTGCTACGCCGTCCTCTGGAGGAGACCCAGTACTTC.

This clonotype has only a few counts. Here the CDR3 DNA reads TGTGCCAGCATCGGTGGAGGGTCCTACGAGCAGTACGTC. The encoded protein is CASIGGGSYEQYV. The chain links TRBV3-1 to TRBJ2-7, with D possibly TRBD2 on 6 matching bases. V lost 7 bases and J 1 base, leaving 11 bases between the germline ends. CDR3 length: 13 residues. Per germline, CDR1 LGHDT and CDR2 YNNKEL (reference sequence).

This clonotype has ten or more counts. DNA of the CDR3: TGTGCCACCTCCCCCGGGACAGGGGGTTACGAGCAGTACTTC. Its protein product is CATSPGTGGYEQYF. This sequence joins TRBV12-3 or TRBV12-4 and TRBJ2-7; 11 bases map to TRBD1. The V segment lost 10 bases and the J segment 4 bases; nucleotides outside the gene matches: 9. This CDR3 has 14 residues.

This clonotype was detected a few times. CDR3: CASRDETDRRNEQFF. CDR3 nucleotide sequence: TGTGCCAGCAGAGACGAGACGGACCGCCGAAATGAGCAGTTCTTC. The V and J genes are TRBV6-2 or TRBV6-3 and TRBJ2-1; D is undetermined. Germline CDR1 reads MNHEY; CDR2 reads SVGEGT. CDR3 length: 15 residues. Trimming stripped 6 bases from V and 7 bases from J, with 19 bases between.

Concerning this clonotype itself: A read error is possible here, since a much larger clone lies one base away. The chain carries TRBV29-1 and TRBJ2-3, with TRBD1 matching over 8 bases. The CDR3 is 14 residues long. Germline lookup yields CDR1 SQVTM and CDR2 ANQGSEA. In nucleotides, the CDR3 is TGCCGCGTTGAAGGTCAGGGGGCGAGGGATACGCAGTATTTT. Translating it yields CRVEGQGARDTQYF.

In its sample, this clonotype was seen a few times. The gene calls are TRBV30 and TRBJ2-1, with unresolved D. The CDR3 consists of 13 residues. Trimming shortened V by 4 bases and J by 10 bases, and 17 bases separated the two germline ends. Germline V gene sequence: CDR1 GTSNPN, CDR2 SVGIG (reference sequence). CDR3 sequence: CAWTQPPGREQFF. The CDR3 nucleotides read TGTGCCTGGACCCAACCCCCCGGAAGGGAGCAGTTCTTC.

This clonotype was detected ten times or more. CDR3 DNA sequence: TGCGCCAGCAGCCTGGGACTAGCGGGAGTAACTGAGCAGTTCTTC. Amino acids: CASSLGLAGVTEQFF. The chain links TRBV4-1 to TRBJ2-1; TRBD2 matches at 14 bases. The V gene end was trimmed by 4 bases and the J gene end by 9 bases; junction bases not matched to a gene: 5. Germline loops: CDR1 MGHRA, CDR2 YSYEKL. The CDR3 is 15 residues long.

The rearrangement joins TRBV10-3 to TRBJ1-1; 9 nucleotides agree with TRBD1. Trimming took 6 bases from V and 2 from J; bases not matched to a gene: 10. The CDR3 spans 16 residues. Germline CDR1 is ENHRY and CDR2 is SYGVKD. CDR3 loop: CAISVTGGFGNTEAFF. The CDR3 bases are TGTGCCATCAGCGTGACAGGGGGATTTGGAAACACTGAAGCTTTCTTT.

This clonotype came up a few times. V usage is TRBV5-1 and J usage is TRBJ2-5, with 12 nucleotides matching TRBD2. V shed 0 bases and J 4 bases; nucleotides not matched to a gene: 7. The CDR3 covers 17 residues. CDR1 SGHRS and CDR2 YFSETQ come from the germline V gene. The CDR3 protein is CASSLGLAGASGETQYF. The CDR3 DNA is TGCGCCAGCAGCTTGGGACTAGCGGGAGCTTCGGGAGAGACCCAGTACTTC.

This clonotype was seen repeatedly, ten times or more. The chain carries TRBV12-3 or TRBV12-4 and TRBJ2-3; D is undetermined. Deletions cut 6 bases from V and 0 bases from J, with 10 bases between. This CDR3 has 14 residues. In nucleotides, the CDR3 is TGTGCCAGCAGCCGAAGTACTAGCACAGATACGCAGTATTTT. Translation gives CASSRSTSTDTQYF.

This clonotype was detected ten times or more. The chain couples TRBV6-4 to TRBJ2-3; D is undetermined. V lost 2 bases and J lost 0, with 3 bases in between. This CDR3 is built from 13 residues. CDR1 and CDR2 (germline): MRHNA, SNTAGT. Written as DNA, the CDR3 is TGTGCCAGCAGTGACGGGAGCACAGATACGCAGTATTTT. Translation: CASSDGSTDTQYF.